These 18 T cell receptor beta chains came from one sample sequenced in a study of early T cells in non-severe SARS-CoV-2 infection. TCRdb used MiXCR to reprocess the 5' RACE reads, holding one entry per CDR3 protein. Counted here are roughly 42,000 distinct CDR3 sequences, 10% to 15% occurring once; the ten biggest clones make up approximately 15%. Source material: whole blood. These receptors originate from an adult who was a healthcare worker with PCR-confirmed SARS-CoV-2 infection or an uninfected control (not recorded which).

This clonotype was seen at least ten times. This chain uses TRBV28 with TRBJ1-5; 10 bases are a match to TRBD1. Germline lookup yields CDR1 MDHEN and CDR2 SYDVKM. The CDR3 runs 15 residues. V was pared by 8 bases and J by 5 bases, with 9 bases of the junction left unmatched. CDR3 protein: CASGDRDRGDQPQHF. Here the CDR3 DNA reads TGTGCCAGCGGGGACCGGGACAGGGGAGATCAGCCCCAGCATTTT.

The chain recombines TRBV28 with TRBJ2-5, with 7 bases aligning to TRBD1. The V and J ends lost 6 bases and 5 bases, in that order; junction bases with no gene match: 18. The CDR3 has 17 residues. CDR1 and CDR2 from the germline V gene are MDHEN and SYDVKM. CDR3 amino acids: CASSSDAGTEISETQYF. Written as DNA, the CDR3 is TGTGCCAGCAGCTCAGACGCCGGGACAGAGATTTCGGAGACCCAGTACTTC.

At least ten counts were recorded for this clonotype. An end of the junction differs from the germline gene, which may be a read error. V usage is TRBV4-3 and J usage is TRBJ2-1; 8 nucleotides line up with TRBD2. CDR3 length equals 13 residues. Germline CDR1 LGHNA, CDR2 YSLEER. This CDR3 reads CASSQVAGTDRNF. The CDR3 nucleotides read TGCGCCAGCAGCCAAGTAGCGGGAACCGATAGGAACTTC.

The rearrangement links TRBV9 to TRBJ1-1; D unresolved. In germline, CDR1 is SGDLS, CDR2 YYNGEE. Deletions cut 3 bases from V and 1 base from J, with 13 bases between. This CDR3 region has 15 residues. Here the CDR3 DNA reads TGTGCCAGCAGCGCGATCGGAGCGAAGAACACTGAAGCTTTCTTT. It is translated as CASSAIGAKNTEAFF.

The sample holds many counts of this clonotype. The chain combines TRBV10-2 with TRBJ1-1; D is undetermined. Germline values: CDR1 WSHSY, CDR2 SAAADI. V lost 2 bases to trimming and J lost 6 bases, with 4 bases between them. The CDR3 covers 11 residues. This chain's CDR3 is CASSEGPEAFF. CDR3 in DNA: TGCGCCAGCAGTGAGGGGCCTGAAGCTTTCTTT.

This clonotype was detected only a few times. The V call is TRBV13, the J call TRBJ1-1; tentatively, D is TRBD1 (5 bases). The CDR3 loop spans 13 amino acids. Germline CDR1 and CDR2: PRHDT and FYEKMQ (reference sequence). The germline V and J ends were trimmed by 5 bases and 11 bases, with 18 bases remaining between them. DNA for the CDR3: TGTGCCAGCAGCCGACGGGACGGACCCGGGGCTTTCTTT. Translated: CASSRRDGPGAFF. The variable domain in full, completed from reference TRBV13 and TRBJ1-1, reads AAGVIQSPRHLIKEKRETATLKCYPIPRHDTVYWYQQGPGQDPQFLISFYEKMQSDKGSIPDRFSAQQFSDYHSELNMSSLELGDSALYFCASSRRDGPGAFFGQGTRLTVV.

This sequence joins TRBV7-9 and TRBJ1-4; no definite D call. The CDR3 is 12 residues long. Looked up from germline, CDR1 is SEHNR and CDR2 is FQNEAQ (reference sequence). V was shortened by 2 bases and J by 6 bases, with 4 bases between the two germline ends. CDR3 region: CASSLRDEKLFF. The CDR3 DNA sequence: TGTGCCAGCAGCTTAAGGGATGAAAAACTGTTTTTT.

This clonotype was seen more than once but under ten times. V and J are TRBV5-1 and TRBJ1-2; D is uncertain. V was clipped by 0 bases and J by 10 bases, with 16 bases between them. Germline-derived CDR1 and CDR2 are SGHRS and YFSETQ. The length of the CDR3 is 14 residues. The CDR3 coding sequence is TGCGCCAGCAGCTTGGTGGCAGCCTTTCAAGACTACACCTTC. Translating gives CASSLVAAFQDYTF. The whole variable domain, remainder taken from reference TRBV5-1 and TRBJ1-2, is KAGVTQTPRYLIKTRGQQVTLSCSPISGHRSVSWYQQTPGQGLQFLFEYFSETQRNKGNFPGRFSGRQFSNSRSEMNVSTLELGDSALYLCASSLVAAFQDYTFGSGTRLTVV.

This clonotype was found a few times. The chain recombines TRBV11-2 with TRBJ2-7; D call uncertain. Trimming pared 0 bases from V and 6 bases from J, leaving 9 bases between. Per germline, CDR1 SGHAT and CDR2 FQNNGV. The CDR3 length is 13 residues. CDR3 DNA sequence: TGTGCCAGCAGCTTAGATATAGGGTCCGAGCAGTACTTC. This codes for CASSLDIGSEQYF.

This clonotype appeared many times. The rearrangement links TRBV5-4 to TRBJ1-2; D is unclear. The CDR3 contains 11 residues. Trimming took off 0 bases at V and 8 bases at J, with 5 bases between the two ends. Germline V CDR1 and CDR2: SGHNT, YYREEE (reference sequence). CDR3 DNA sequence: TGTGCCAGCAGCTTGGATAAGGGCTACACCTTC. Protein product: CASSLDKGYTF.

The rearrangement links TRBV5-1 to TRBJ1-2, with unresolved D. Germline assignment: CDR1 SGHRS and CDR2 YFSETQ. Trimming stripped 0 bases from V and 4 bases from J, with 7 bases between. The CDR3 extends over 13 amino acids. CDR3 sequence: CASSLAEIYGYTF. Written as DNA, the CDR3 is TGCGCCAGCAGCTTGGCCGAAATCTATGGCTACACCTTC.

This clonotype was counted ten times or more. This sequence joins TRBV6-5 and TRBJ1-2; a weak D match, TRBD1 (6 bases). The CDR3 runs to 15 residues. Germline assignment: CDR1 MNHEY and CDR2 SVGAGI. The germline V and J ends were trimmed by 2 bases and 4 bases, with 14 bases remaining between them. The CDR3 sequence is CASSYASGALYGYTF. DNA of the CDR3: TGTGCCAGCAGTTACGCTTCGGGGGCTCTCTATGGCTACACCTTC.

This clonotype came up many times. The CDR3 loop reads CASSLGSTSEAFF. The DNA of the CDR3 is TGTGCCAGCAGCTTAGGTTCGACCTCTGAAGCTTTCTTT. J is TRBJ1-1 and V is TRBV7-9; D unresolved. The ends were cut back, 1 base at V and 6 bases at J, with 9 bases in the middle. CDR3 length: 13 residues. CDR1 is SEHNR, CDR2 FQNEAQ, per germline (reference sequence).

J is TRBJ2-1 and V is TRBV6-2 or TRBV6-3; no firm D call. Germline CDR1 MNHEY, CDR2 SVGEGT. V was clipped by 2 bases and J by 7 bases, with 12 bases between them. This CDR3 has 14 residues. The CDR3 DNA sequence: TGTGCCAGCAGTTACCTCTCTGAAGGGAATGAGCAGTTCTTC. This codes for CASSYLSEGNEQFF.

The table lists this clonotype with a few counts. The V and J genes are TRBV12-3 or TRBV12-4 and TRBJ1-1; the D is unclear. This CDR3 region has 13 residues. Trimming removed 5 bases from V and 4 bases from J, with 11 bases in between. CDR3 DNA: TGTGCCAGCAGTCTACTACAGAGCACTGAAGCTTTCTTT. As protein: CASSLLQSTEAFF.

In its sample, this clonotype was seen a few times. The chain couples TRBV5-1 to TRBJ2-2, with 7 bases that match TRBD1. The germline CDR1 and CDR2 sequences are SGHRS and YFSETQ. The CDR3 runs to 15 residues. V shed 4 bases and J 2 bases; nucleotides not matched to a gene: 5. The CDR3: CASSPGDRNTGELFF. The DNA for the CDR3 is TGCGCCAGCAGCCCCGGGGACAGAAACACCGGGGAGCTGTTTTTT.

Many counts were recorded for this clonotype. The V gene is TRBV4-2, the J gene TRBJ2-3, with 9 bases that match TRBD2. There are 16 residues in the CDR3. J was trimmed by 0 bases and V by 4 bases; bases with no gene match: 5. The V gene's germline CDR1 is LGHNA and CDR2 YNFKEQ. The CDR3 DNA reads as TGTGCCAGCAGCCTCCTAGCGGGATCTAGCACAGATACGCAGTATTTT. Protein product: CASSLLAGSSTDTQYF.

This clonotype occurred many times. The J gene is TRBJ2-4, the V gene TRBV29-1, with D hard to call. The CDR3 spans 13 residues. Trimming pared 5 bases from V and 3 bases from J, leaving 11 bases between. The V gene's germline CDR1 is SQVTM and CDR2 ANQGSEA. The CDR3, as DNA: TGCAGCGTTTTGCAGTTTAACAAAAACATTCAGTACTTC. It specifies CSVLQFNKNIQYF.